The entry that follows covers one T cell receptor (beta chain) sequence. Its antigen is unknown. This sample is part of a study of T-cell reconstitution after alpha-beta-depleted transplantation in children. Study observations and caveats: Fresh T-cell production supplied most of the T-cell counts and diversity seen one year after transplant. Several hundred expanded graft clones reportedly were the source of alpha-beta T cells about two months after transplant.

With 6 bases clipped from V and 3 bases from J, the junction kept 5 bases outside the gene matches. The germline V gene encodes CDR1 MGHDK and CDR2 SYGVNS. This CDR3 region has 14 residues. During its preparation, the TCRbeta library received unique molecular identifiers. MiXCR was run by TCRdb on the PCR reads, yielding one entry per CDR3 protein. The sample has about 200,000 distinct CDR3 sequences; approximately 7% are singletons. Sequenced here: PBMCs, sampled before TCRalphabeta/CD19-depleted stem cell transplant. The sequence was collected from a boy between 2 and 15 years old with acute lymphoblastic leukemia, due to receive a stem cell transplant. This chain links TRBV25-1 with TRBJ2-3, with TRBD1 matching 8 bases. The CDR3 sequence: CASSKTGVTDTQYF. In nucleotides, the CDR3 is TGTGCCAGCAGCAAGACAGGGGTGACAGATACGCAGTATTTT.